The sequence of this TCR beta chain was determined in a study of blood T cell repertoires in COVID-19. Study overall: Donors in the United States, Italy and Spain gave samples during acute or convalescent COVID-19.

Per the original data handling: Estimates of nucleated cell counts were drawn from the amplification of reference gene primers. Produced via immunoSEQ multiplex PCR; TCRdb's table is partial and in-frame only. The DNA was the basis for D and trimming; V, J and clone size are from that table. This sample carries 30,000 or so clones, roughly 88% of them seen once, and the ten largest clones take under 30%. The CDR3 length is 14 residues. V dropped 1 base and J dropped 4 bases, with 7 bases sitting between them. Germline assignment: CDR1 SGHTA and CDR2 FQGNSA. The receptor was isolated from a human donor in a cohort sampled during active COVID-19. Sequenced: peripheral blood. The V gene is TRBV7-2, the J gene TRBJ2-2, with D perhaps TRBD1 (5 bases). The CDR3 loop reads CASSLVRATGELFF. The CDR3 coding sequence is TGTGCCAGCAGCTTAGTCAGGGCCACCGGGGAGCTGTTTTTT.